This T cell receptor (beta chain) was identified during a study of blood T cell repertoires in COVID-19. Study context: Researchers got acute and convalescent COVID-19 samples from the United States, Italy and Spain. Sample material is recorded as cDNA or gDNA derived from T cells, B-cell-depleted T cells, or PBMCs.

The germline CDR1 and CDR2 sequences are SQVTM and ANQGSEA. V was trimmed by 8 bases and J by 2 bases, leaving 14 bases between them. The CDR3 covers 13 residues. As originally analysed: Amplified reference gene primers provided the basis for estimating nucleated cell counts. The assay was immunoSEQ multiplex PCR, and TCRdb's table has in-frame clones only and misses some. The V and J calls and the clone size are those of that table, but D and trimming were determined from the DNA. The sample records around 100,000 clones, about 88% being singletons. The receptor comes from a man aged 25-45 years in a cohort sampled during active COVID-19. The rearrangement joins TRBV29-1 to TRBJ2-3; tentatively, D is TRBD1 (6 bases). Specimen: peripheral blood. CDR3 sequence: CSSWTALTDTQYF. DNA of the CDR3: TGCAGCTCGTGGACAGCCCTCACAGATACGCAGTATTTT.